The rows below give T cell receptor beta chains drawn from one sample of a study of spatial heterogeneity in lung cancer. One entry per CDR3 protein results from TCRdb running MiXCR on the 5' RACE reads. Among 39,000 or so distinct CDR3 sequences listed, around 7% were seen once. The material sequenced was PBMCs, taken at surgery. The source of these receptors is a male donor with early-stage non-small cell lung cancer. Both conserved end residues are part of each CDR3. The order of the fields is V gene, clone size, D gene, J gene, CDR3 protein, CDR3 DNA. A D gene is named only where the DNA matches it firmly. A row's size may be missing; if present it is once, few, many or a size class.

v_call: TRBV14; clone_size: few; d_call: TRBD2; j_call: TRBJ2-5; cdr3_aa: CASSQATGGETQYF; cdr3_nt: TGTGCCAGCAGCCAAGCAACGGGGGGGGAGACCCAGTACTTC
v_call: TRBV28; clone_size: many; d_call: TRBD2; j_call: TRBJ2-4; cdr3_aa: CASSFSGGALAKNIQYF; cdr3_nt: TGTGCCAGCAGTTTTTCCGGGGGGGCCCTAGCCAAAAACATTCAGTACTTC
v_call: TRBV6-5; clone_size: few; d_call: NA; j_call: TRBJ1-1; cdr3_aa: CASSFRRLGLTEAFF; cdr3_nt: TGTGCCAGCAGTTTCCGGAGACTGGGGTTAACTGAAGCTTTCTTT
v_call: TRBV24-1; clone_size: NA; d_call: TRBD1; j_call: TRBJ1-2; cdr3_aa: CATSQGEYAYTF; cdr3_nt: TGTGCCACCTCCCAGGGGGAATATGCCTACACCTTC
v_call: TRBV27; clone_size: few; d_call: TRBD2; j_call: TRBJ2-1; cdr3_aa: CASSLSGLASNEQFF; cdr3_nt: TGTGCCAGCAGTTTATCGGGACTAGCATCCAATGAGCAGTTCTTC
v_call: TRBV19; clone_size: few; d_call: TRBD1; j_call: TRBJ2-3; cdr3_aa: CASSRQGPTDTQYF; cdr3_nt: TGTGCCAGTAGTCGACAGGGGCCCACAGATACGCAGTATTTT
v_call: TRBV2; clone_size: many; d_call: NA; j_call: TRBJ1-1; cdr3_aa: CASSERREGTEAFF; cdr3_nt: TGTGCCAGCAGTGAACGTAGGGAGGGCACTGAAGCTTTCTTT
v_call: TRBV20-1; clone_size: few; d_call: TRBD1; j_call: TRBJ2-3; cdr3_aa: CSARDPGTGLLDTQYF; cdr3_nt: TGCAGTGCTAGAGATCCCGGGACAGGCCTTCTGGATACGCAGTATTTT
v_call: TRBV5-1; clone_size: NA; d_call: TRBD1; j_call: TRBJ2-2; cdr3_aa: CASSSLGQGTGELFF; cdr3_nt: TGCGCCAGCAGCTCCCTAGGACAGGGCACCGGGGAGCTGTTTTTT
v_call: TRBV7-2; clone_size: many; d_call: TRBD2; j_call: TRBJ2-3; cdr3_aa: CASSGLAGVLDTQYF; cdr3_nt: TGTGCCAGCAGCGGACTAGCGGGAGTGCTAGATACGCAGTATTTT
v_call: TRBV6-6; clone_size: many; d_call: NA; j_call: TRBJ2-7; cdr3_aa: CASSSSDTTSSF; cdr3_nt: TGTGCCAGCAGTTCCTCAGACACAACCAGTAGCTTC
v_call: TRBV6-5; clone_size: many; d_call: TRBD1; j_call: TRBJ2-7; cdr3_aa: CASSSLGTVSYEQYF; cdr3_nt: TGTGCCAGCAGTTCCCTAGGGACAGTCTCCTACGAGCAGTACTTC
v_call: TRBV7-2; clone_size: few; d_call: TRBD1; j_call: TRBJ2-3; cdr3_aa: CASSFWDSSTDTQYF; cdr3_nt: TGTGCCAGCAGCTTTTGGGACAGCAGCACAGATACGCAGTATTTT
v_call: TRBV11-2; clone_size: many; d_call: NA; j_call: TRBJ2-1; cdr3_aa: CASSLVGNLNNEQFF; cdr3_nt: TGTGCCAGCAGCTTAGTTGGGAACCTCAACAATGAGCAGTTCTTC
v_call: TRBV12-3/TRBV12-4; clone_size: many; d_call: NA; j_call: TRBJ2-4; cdr3_aa: CASSSEGGRGYAKNIQYF; cdr3_nt: TGTGCCAGCAGTTCGGAAGGGGGTCGGGGGTACGCCAAAAACATTCAGTACTTC
v_call: TRBV4-2; clone_size: many; d_call: NA; j_call: TRBJ2-7; cdr3_aa: CASSQGVTTSYEQYF; cdr3_nt: TGTGCCAGCAGCCAAGGAGTAACTACATCCTACGAGCAGTACTTC
v_call: TRBV3-1; clone_size: many; d_call: NA; j_call: TRBJ1-5; cdr3_aa: CASSQDGVQPQHF; cdr3_nt: TGTGCCAGCAGCCAAGACGGGGTCCAGCCCCAGCATTTT
v_call: TRBV7-6; clone_size: NA; d_call: TRBD2; j_call: TRBJ2-5; cdr3_aa: CASSARLAYQETQYF; cdr3_nt: TGTGCCAGCAGCGCCCGACTAGCGTACCAAGAGACCCAGTACTTC